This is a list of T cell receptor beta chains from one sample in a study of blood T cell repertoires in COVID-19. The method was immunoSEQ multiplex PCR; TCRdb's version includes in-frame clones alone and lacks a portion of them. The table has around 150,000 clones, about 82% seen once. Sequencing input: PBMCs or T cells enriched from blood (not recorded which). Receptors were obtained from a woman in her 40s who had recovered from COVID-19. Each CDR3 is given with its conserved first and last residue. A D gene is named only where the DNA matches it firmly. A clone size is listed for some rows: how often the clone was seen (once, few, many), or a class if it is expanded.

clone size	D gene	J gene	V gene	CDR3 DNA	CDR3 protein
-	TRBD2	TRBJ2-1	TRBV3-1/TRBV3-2	TGTGCCAGCAGCCAAGAAGTTAGCGGGGGATACAATGAGCAGTTCTTC	CASSQEVSGGYNEQFF
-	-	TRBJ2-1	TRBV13	TGTGCCAGCAGCTTAGGGTCTAGGGACAACAATGAGCAGTTCTTC	CASSLGSRDNNEQFF
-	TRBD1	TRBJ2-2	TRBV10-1	TGCGCCAGCAGTGAGGGACAGGGCACCGGGGAGCTGTTTTTT	CASSEGQGTGELFF
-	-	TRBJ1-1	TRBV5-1	TGCGCCAGCAGCTTTCAATCAGGGTACACTGAAGCTTTCTTT	CASSFQSGYTEAFF
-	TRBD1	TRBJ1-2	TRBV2	TGTGCCAGCAGCGCCCAGGGGGCTGGCTACACCTTC	CASSAQGAGYTF
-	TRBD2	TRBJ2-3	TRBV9	TGTGCCAGCAGCGTAGAAGCGGGGGGTTACACAGATACGCAGTATTTT	CASSVEAGGYTDTQYF
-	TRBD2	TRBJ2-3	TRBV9	TGTGCCAGCAGCGCGACTAGCGGGCTATCCACAGATACGCAGTATTTT	CASSATSGLSTDTQYF
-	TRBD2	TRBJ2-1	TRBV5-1	TGCGCCAGCAGGCCCGGGACTAGCGGGAGGGATGAGCAGTTCTTC	CASRPGTSGRDEQFF
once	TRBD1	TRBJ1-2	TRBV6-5	TGTGCCAGCAGTTCCCCCGCCGGGACAGTGTATGGCTACACCTTC	CASSSPAGTVYGYTF
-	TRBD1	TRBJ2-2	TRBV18	TGTGCCAGCTCACGGGGACAGAGGGACACCGGGGAGCTGTTTTTT	CASSRGQRDTGELFF
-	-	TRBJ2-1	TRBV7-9	TGTGCCAGCAGCCTCACAGGGAATGAGCAGTTCTTC	CASSLTGNEQFF
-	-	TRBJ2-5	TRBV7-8	TGTGCCAGCAGCTTAGGGGTAGGGGTCCAAGAGACCCAGTACTTC	CASSLGVGVQETQYF
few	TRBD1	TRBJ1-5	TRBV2	TGTGCCAGCAGTGAAACAGGGGGCAATCAGCCCCAGCATTTT	CASSETGGNQPQHF
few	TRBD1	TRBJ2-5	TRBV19	TGTGCCAGTAGTATCTCGCGGGGACAGGGGCGAGAGACCCAGTACTTC	CASSISRGQGRETQYF
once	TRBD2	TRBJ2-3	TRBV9	TGTGCCAGCAGCTTCACTAGCGGGAGGGGTGGAGATACGCAGTATTTT	CASSFTSGRGGDTQYF
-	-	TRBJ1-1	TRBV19	TGTGCCAGTAGTATTTCAGCGGGTCCGGGGACTGAAGCTTTCTTT	CASSISAGPGTEAFF
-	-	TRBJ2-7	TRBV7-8	TGTGCCAGCAGCTCCCGGCCGGCGGTGGTGCAGTACTTC	CASSSRPAVVQYF
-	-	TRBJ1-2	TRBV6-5	TGTGCCAGCAGGGGGTGGGACACGGATAACTATGGCTACACCTTC	CASRGWDTDNYGYTF
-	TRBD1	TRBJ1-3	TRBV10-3	TGTGCCATCAGTGAGAAGGGGACAGTCTCTGGAAACACCATATATTTT	CAISEKGTVSGNTIYF
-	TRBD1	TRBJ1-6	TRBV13	TGTGCCAGCAGTATGACAGGGGTCTATAATTCACCCCTCCACTTT	CASSMTGVYNSPLHF
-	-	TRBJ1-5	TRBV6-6	TGTGCCAGCAGTTATGAGGGGGGGAATCAGCCCCAGCATTTT	CASSYEGGNQPQHF
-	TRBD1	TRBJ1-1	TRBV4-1	TGCGCCAGCAGCCAAGTAATTGACAGGGGGAACACTGAAGCTTTCTTT	CASSQVIDRGNTEAFF
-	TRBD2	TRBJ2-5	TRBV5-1	TGCGCCAGCACCCGGACTAGCGGGAGCGAGACCCAGTACTTC	CASTRTSGSETQYF
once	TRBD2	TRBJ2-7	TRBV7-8	TGTGCCAGCAGCCAGGGACTAGCGGGGCCCTACGAGCAGTACTTC	CASSQGLAGPYEQYF
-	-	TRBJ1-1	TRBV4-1	TGCGCCAGCAGCCAAGAGACGGGGGGACAAGGGTACCATACTGAAGCTTTCTTT	CASSQETGGQGYHTEAFF
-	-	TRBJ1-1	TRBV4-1	TGCGCCAGCAGCCAAGATCGCCTAAATTCTGAAGCTTTCTTT	CASSQDRLNSEAFF
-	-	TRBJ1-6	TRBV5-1	TGCGCCAGCAGTACACTACCTAGCTCCTATAATTCACCCCTCCACTTT	CASSTLPSSYNSPLHF
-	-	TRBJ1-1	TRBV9	TGTGCCAGCAGCGCAGGGGTTACAGGTGAAGCTTTCTTT	CASSAGVTGEAFF
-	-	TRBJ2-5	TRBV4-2	TGTGCCAGCAGCCAAGAAGTCCGGGCGGGCCTAGCCTGGGAAGAGACCCAGTACTTC	CASSQEVRAGLAWEETQYF
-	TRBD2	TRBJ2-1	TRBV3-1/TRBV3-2	TGTGCCAGCAGAGCGGGGGCCGAGCAGTTCTTC	CASRAGAEQFF
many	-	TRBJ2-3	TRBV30	TGTGCCTTGACTACAGATACGCAGTATTTT	CALTTDTQYF
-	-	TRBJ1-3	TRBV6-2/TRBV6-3	TGTGCCAGCAGTTATACAGAGGGAAACACCATATATTTT	CASSYTEGNTIYF
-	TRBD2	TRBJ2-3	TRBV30	TGTGCCTGGAGTGTACCCGCCCCCCGCGGGAGGGCGAGAGGGGATACGCAGTATTTT	CAWSVPAPRGRARGDTQYF
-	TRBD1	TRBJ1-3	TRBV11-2	TGTGCCAGCAGCTCATACAGGGGCTCCTCTGGAAACACCATATATTTT	CASSSYRGSSGNTIYF
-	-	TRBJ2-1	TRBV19	TGTGCCAGCGGACAGAGCTCCTACAATGAGCAGTTCTTC	CASGQSSYNEQFF
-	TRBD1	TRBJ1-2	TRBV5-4	TGTGCCAGCAGCTCCTGGGGACAGGGATTCTATGGCTACACCTTC	CASSSWGQGFYGYTF
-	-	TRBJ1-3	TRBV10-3	TGTGCCATCAGTTCAGGGGTTGGAAACACCATATATTTT	CAISSGVGNTIYF
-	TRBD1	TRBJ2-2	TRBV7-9	TGTGCCAGCAGCTTAGGTTGGGGGACAGGGAACACCGGGGAGCTGTTTTTT	CASSLGWGTGNTGELFF
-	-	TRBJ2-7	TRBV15	TGTGCCACCAGCTCTCCCGGGACTTCGGGTTACGAGCAGTACTTC	CATSSPGTSGYEQYF
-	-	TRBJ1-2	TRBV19	TGTGCCAGTAGTCAACAGGGTTCGGGGGGCTACACCTTC	CASSQQGSGGYTF
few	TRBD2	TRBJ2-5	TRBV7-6	TGTGCCAGCAACGGGGGGGGGCCCCTAGAGACCCAGTACTTC	CASNGGGPLETQYF
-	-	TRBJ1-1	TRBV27	TGTGCCAGCAGTTTCGGACAGAACACTGAAGCTTTCTTT	CASSFGQNTEAFF
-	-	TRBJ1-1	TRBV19	TGTGCCAGTAGTATAGATCACGACAGGAACACTGAAGCTTTCTTT	CASSIDHDRNTEAFF
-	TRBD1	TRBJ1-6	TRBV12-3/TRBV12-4	TGTGCCAGCAGTTTGACAGGGGGTTCACCCCTCCACTTT	CASSLTGGSPLHF
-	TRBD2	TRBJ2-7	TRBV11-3	TGTGCCAGCAGCTCTAGCGGGGGCCCTAGTAACGAGCAGTACTTC	CASSSSGGPSNEQYF
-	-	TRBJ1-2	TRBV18	TGTGCCAGCTCGATGGACAGAAACTATGGCTACACCTTC	CASSMDRNYGYTF
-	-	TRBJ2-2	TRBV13	TGTGCCAGCAGCTTGCGCGGGTCTTACACCGGGGAGCTGTTTTTT	CASSLRGSYTGELFF
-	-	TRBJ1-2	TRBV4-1	TGCGCCAGCAGCCAAGAAGATACGGACTACTATGGCTACACCTTC	CASSQEDTDYYGYTF
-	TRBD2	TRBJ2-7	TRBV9	TGTGCCAGCAGCGTAGATGGTAGACCCGGGGAGGGGAAGCAGTACTTC	CASSVDGRPGEGKQYF
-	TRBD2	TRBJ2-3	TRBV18	TGTGCCAGCTCACTTTACGCGGGGGACACAGATACGCAGTATTTT	CASSLYAGDTDTQYF
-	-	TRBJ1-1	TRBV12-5	TGTGCTGGGGGCCTGCCGAACACTGAAGCTTTCTTT	CAGGLPNTEAFF
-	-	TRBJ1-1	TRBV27	TGTGCCAGCTCGGACACGTACACTGAAGCTTTCTTT	CASSDTYTEAFF